This T cell receptor (beta chain) was sequenced for a study of Ad26.COV2.S vaccination and SARS-CoV-2 variants. TCRdb keeps only in-frame clones here, not all; method: immunoSEQ multiplex PCR. The table lists 300,000 to 400,000 clones, 80% to 90% of them singletons. V gave up 9 bases and J gave up 9 bases, with 18 bases separating them. CDR1 is LNHDA and CDR2 is SQIVND in the germline V gene (reference sequence). The CDR3 is 13 residues long. Documented treatment: some 20 received Ad26.COV2.S at low or high dose, single or two shots; 5 received placebo; per-sample allocation not given. Collection of samples fell on day 63 after the first vaccine or placebo injection.

The clonotype originates from a person between 18 and 59 years old who received the Ad26.COV2.S COVID-19 vaccine or a placebo. The source was peripheral blood, collected in a trial of Ad26.COV2.S vaccine versus placebo. The V and J genes are TRBV19 and TRBJ2-1; tentatively, D is TRBD1 (6 bases). In nucleotides, the CDR3 is TGTGCCAGCGGCCAGGGGAAGGGGAGTGAGCAGTTCTTC. Translation: CASGQGKGSEQFF.